This TCR beta chain was recorded in a study of blood T cell repertoires in COVID-19. Methods used by the authors: Estimation of nucleated cell counts relied on the amplification of reference gene primers. Clones were read by immunoSEQ multiplex PCR, and TCRdb kept only the in-frame ones, dropping some. The DNA was the basis for D and trimming; V, J and clone size are from that table. The sample yields more than 35,000 clones, 75% to 85% seen once. This CDR3 is 12 amino acids long. V lost 3 bases and J 3 bases, leaving 9 bases between the germline ends. Germline values: CDR1 DFQATT, CDR2 SNEGSKA (reference sequence).

The rearrangement links TRBV20-1 to TRBJ2-7; D is unresolved. This sequence originates from a human donor in a cohort sampled during active COVID-19. Sequenced: peripheral blood. In DNA form, the CDR3 reads TGCAGTGCTAGTAACTCGAACTACGAGCAGTACTTC. Amino acids: CSASNSNYEQYF.